This T cell receptor (beta chain) came from a study of blood T cell repertoires in COVID-19. This table comes from immunoSEQ multiplex PCR, and its TCRdb copy is limited to in-frame clones, with some not included. Of more than 65,000 clones listed, roughly 82% are singletons. Germline assignment: CDR1 LNHNV and CDR2 YYDKDF (reference sequence). Trimming stripped 0 bases from V and 4 bases from J, with 26 bases between. CDR3 length: 20 residues. The chain employs TRBV15 and TRBJ2-3; maybe TRBD2 (5 bases). The source material was peripheral blood. This clonotype was sampled from a woman in her forties or fifties with acute or convalescent COVID-19. CDR3 DNA: TGTGCCACCAGCAGAGATAACTTCTGGCGGGTCCTGTCGTCAGCAGATACGCAGTATTTT. Translating gives CATSRDNFWRVLSSADTQYF. Combining the CDR3 with reference TRBV15 and TRBJ2-3 gives the whole variable domain DAMVIQNPRYQVTQFGKPVTLSCSQTLNHNVMYWYQQKSSQAPKLLFHYYDKDFNNEADTPDNFQSRRPNTSFCFLDIRSPGLGDTAMYLCATSRDNFWRVLSSADTQYFGPGTRLTVL.